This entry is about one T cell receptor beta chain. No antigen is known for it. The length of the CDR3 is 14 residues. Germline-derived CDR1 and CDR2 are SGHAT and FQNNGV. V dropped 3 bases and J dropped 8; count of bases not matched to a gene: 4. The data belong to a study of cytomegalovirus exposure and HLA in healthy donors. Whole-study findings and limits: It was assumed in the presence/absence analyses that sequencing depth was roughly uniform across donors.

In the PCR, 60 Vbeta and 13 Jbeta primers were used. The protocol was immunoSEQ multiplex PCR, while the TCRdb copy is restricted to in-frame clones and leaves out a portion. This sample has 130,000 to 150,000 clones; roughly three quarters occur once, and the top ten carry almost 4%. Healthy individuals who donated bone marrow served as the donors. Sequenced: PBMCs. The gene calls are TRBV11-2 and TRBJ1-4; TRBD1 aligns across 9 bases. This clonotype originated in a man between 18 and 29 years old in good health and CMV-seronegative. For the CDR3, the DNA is TGTGCCAGCAGCTTGGACAGGGGAGAGGAAAAACTGTTTTTT. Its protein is CASSLDRGEEKLFF.